This T cell receptor beta chain comes out of a study of Ad26.COV2.S vaccination and SARS-CoV-2 variants. Assay: immunoSEQ multiplex PCR; the TCRdb copy retains only in-frame clones and omits some. This table holds hundreds of thousands of clones, 92% found once. Study conclusions and caveats: A substantial breadth of spike-specific CD8+ and CD4+ T cell responses after vaccination has been reported. Recipients of vaccine and of placebo showed similar breadth of their non-spike TCR repertoires.

Comment on this clone: Antigen: not known.

Treatment reported: 15 to 20 received Ad26.COV2.S at low or high dose, single or two shots; about 5 received placebo; per-sample allocation not given. Samples analyzed were those drawn on day 63 after the first vaccine or placebo injection. What was given as vaccine was an Ad26 vector encoding Wuhan-strain SARS-CoV-2 spike. The CDR3 runs to 12 residues. V gave up 4 bases and J gave up 0 bases, with 3 bases separating them. CDR1 and CDR2 (germline): KGHSH, LQKENI. V and J are TRBV18 and TRBJ2-5; no definite D call. This sequence was found in a person aged 18-60 years who received the Ad26.COV2.S COVID-19 vaccine or a placebo. Sequences were derived from peripheral blood, sampled in a trial of Ad26.COV2.S vaccine versus placebo. CDR3 amino acids: CASSRDQETQYF. The CDR3 coding sequence is TGTGCCAGCTCACGGGACCAAGAGACCCAGTACTTC.